This TCR beta chain is drawn from a study of blood T cell repertoires in COVID-19. Overall study: From the United States, Italy and Spain came samples of acute and convalescent COVID-19. In each case, the material was cDNA or gDNA derived from T cells, B-cell-depleted T cells, or PBMCs.

Participants came from some 23 US areas, aged roughly 18 to 89 years. Clones were sequenced by immunoSEQ multiplex PCR, and TCRdb holds only the in-frame ones, with some missing. The table lists 150,000 to 200,000 clones, roughly 89% of them singletons, with 2% to 2.5% in the top ten. The germline V and J ends were trimmed by 5 bases and 0 bases, with 14 bases remaining between them. Germline values: CDR1 SGHTA, CDR2 FQGNSA. The CDR3 has 16 amino acids. The TCR comes from a woman aged 40-49 years with acute COVID-19. The V gene is TRBV7-2, the J gene TRBJ1-5; TRBD1 might be the D (5 bases). What was sequenced was PBMCs or T cells enriched from blood (not recorded which). The CDR3 loop reads CASSPDSFVSNQPQHF. The CDR3 DNA reads as TGTGCCAGCAGCCCAGACAGCTTTGTTAGCAATCAGCCCCAGCATTTT.